Below, 9 T cell receptor beta chains from the same sample are listed, as sequenced in a study of early T cells in non-severe SARS-CoV-2 infection. TCRdb independently ran MiXCR on the 5' RACE reads; one entry per CDR3 protein. The sample consists of about 47,000 distinct CDR3 sequences, approximately 10% of them appearing once. The sample consisted of whole blood. The receptor source for this set is an adult who was a healthcare worker with PCR-confirmed SARS-CoV-2 infection or an uninfected control (not recorded which).

This clonotype was counted a few times. The chain links TRBV6-1 to TRBJ1-2; tentative D call: TRBD1 (6 bases). In germline, CDR1 is MNHNS, CDR2 SASEGT. CDR3 length: 14 amino acids. Between the trimmed V and J ends, which lost 6 bases and 0 bases, there was a span of 11 bases. The chain's CDR3 is CASRRGGANYGYTF. Here the CDR3 DNA reads TGTGCCAGCAGAAGAGGGGGAGCTAACTATGGCTACACCTTC.

This clonotype appeared a few times. V usage is TRBV7-8 and J usage is TRBJ2-1; 8 nucleotides align to TRBD2. There are 14 residues in the CDR3. CDR1 is SGHVS and CDR2 is FQNEAQ in the germline V gene. The trim removed 4 bases at V and 9 bases at J, leaving 8 bases unmatched. The DNA of the CDR3 is TGTGCCAGCAGCTCCGCCGGGGGGGGAGGTGAGCAGTTCTTC. This sequence encodes CASSSAGGGGEQFF.

This clonotype was detected ten times or more. This chain links TRBV20-1 with TRBJ2-5; D tentatively fits TRBD1 or TRBD2 (5 bases each). Germline V gene lookup returns CDR1 DFQATT and CDR2 SNEGSKA (reference sequence). The CDR3 has 13 amino acids. V lost 5 bases and J lost 4, with 14 bases in between. The CDR3 region has the DNA TGCAGTGCTTGGCAGGGAGTAGCAGAGACCCAGTACTTC. It specifies CSAWQGVAETQYF.

As concerns this clonotype: A much larger clone differs by one base, so this may be a read error. The chain carries TRBV12-3 or TRBV12-4 and TRBJ1-3; D is unresolved. The length of the CDR3 is 14 residues. V was pared by 7 bases and J by 0 bases, with 10 bases between. The CDR3 is CASIPCYSGNTIYF. The CDR3 nucleotides read TGTGCCAGCATCCCCTGCTACTCTGGAAACACCATATATTTT.

The chain joins TRBV4-3 to TRBJ1-2; D perhaps matches TRBD1 (5 bases). This CDR3 contains 13 residues. Trimming pared 3 bases from V and 7 bases from J, leaving 12 bases between. CDR1 is LGHNA, CDR2 YSLEER, per germline. The CDR3 bases are TGCGCCAGCAGCCAGGGGGAGCGAAGTGGCTACACCTTC. Translated: CASSQGERSGYTF.

This clonotype was observed at least ten times. This chain connects TRBV11-2 to TRBJ2-7; TRBD1 matches 7 bases. Trimming cost V 5 bases and J 4 bases; bases outside gene matches: 8. The CDR3 consists of 14 residues. Germline V CDR1 and CDR2: SGHAT, FQNNGV. Here the CDR3 DNA reads TGTGCCAGCAGCCTGAGGACAGGAGAGTACGAGCAGTACTTC. As protein: CASSLRTGEYEQYF. Looking up the rest from reference TRBV11-2 and TRBJ2-7 gives the full variable domain: EAGVAQSPRYKIIEKRQSVAFWCNPISGHATLYWYQQILGQGPKLLIQFQNNGVVDDSQLPKDRFSAERLKGVDSTLKIQPAKLEDSAVYLCASSLRTGEYEQYFGPGTRLTVT.

The count of this clonotype is one. The chain couples TRBV13 to TRBJ1-1, with D perhaps TRBD1 (6 bases). This CDR3 is 16 amino acids long. Germline V CDR1 and CDR2: PRHDT, FYEKMQ (reference sequence). V was pared by 2 bases and J by 7 bases, with 20 bases between. CDR3 protein: CASSLLGASPGNEAFF. For the CDR3, the DNA is TGTGCCAGCAGCTTACTGGGGGCCTCGCCGGGTAATGAAGCTTTCTTT. Full variable domain (outside the CDR3, taken from reference TRBV13 and TRBJ1-1): AAGVIQSPRHLIKEKRETATLKCYPIPRHDTVYWYQQGPGQDPQFLISFYEKMQSDKGSIPDRFSAQQFSDYHSELNMSSLELGDSALYFCASSLLGASPGNEAFFGQGTRLTVV.

The chain recombines TRBV4-1 with TRBJ1-4; D is undetermined. CDR1 and CDR2 (germline): MGHRA, YSYEKL. Trimming shortened V by 1 base and J by 5 bases, and 8 bases separated the two germline ends. This CDR3 has 14 residues. CDR3 in amino acids: CASSQVERNEKLFF. CDR3 nucleotide sequence: TGCGCCAGCAGCCAAGTGGAGAGGAATGAAAAACTGTTTTTT.

The V gene is TRBV29-1, the J gene TRBJ1-1; D may be TRBD1 (5 bases). The CDR3 sequence is 11 residues long. Germline CDR1 is SQVTM and CDR2 is ANQGSEA. The V end lost 4 bases, the J end lost 5 bases, and 8 bases lay between the germline ends. CDR3 residues: CSVVWGTEAFF. CDR3 nucleotides: TGCAGCGTTGTGTGGGGGACTGAAGCTTTCTTT. Based on the CDR3 plus reference TRBV29-1 and TRBJ1-1, the full variable domain is SAVISQKPSRDICQRGTSLTIQCQVDSQVTMMFWYRQQPGQSLTLIATANQGSEATYESGFVIDKFPISRPNLTFSTLTVSNMSPEDSSIYLCSVVWGTEAFFGQGTRLTVV.